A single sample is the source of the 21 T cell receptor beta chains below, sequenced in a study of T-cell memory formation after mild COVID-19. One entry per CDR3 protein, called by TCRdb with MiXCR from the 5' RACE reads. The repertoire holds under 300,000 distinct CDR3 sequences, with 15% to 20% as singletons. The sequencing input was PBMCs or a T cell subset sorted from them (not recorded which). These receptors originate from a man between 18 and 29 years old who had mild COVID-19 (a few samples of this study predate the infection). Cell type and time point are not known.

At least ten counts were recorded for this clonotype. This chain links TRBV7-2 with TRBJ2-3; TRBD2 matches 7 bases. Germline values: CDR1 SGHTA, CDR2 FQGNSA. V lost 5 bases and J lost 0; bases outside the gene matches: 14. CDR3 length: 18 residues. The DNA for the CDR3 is TGTGCCAGCAGCCCACTTCAACGGGGAGGGCTCAGCACAGATACGCAGTATTTT. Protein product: CASSPLQRGGLSTDTQYF.

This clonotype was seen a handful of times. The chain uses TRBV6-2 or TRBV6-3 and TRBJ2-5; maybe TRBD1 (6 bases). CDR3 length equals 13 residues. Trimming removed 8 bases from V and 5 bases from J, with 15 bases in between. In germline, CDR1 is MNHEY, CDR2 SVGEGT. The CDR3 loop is CASRSTGHETQYF. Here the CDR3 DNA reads TGTGCCAGCCGGAGTACAGGGCACGAGACCCAGTACTTC.

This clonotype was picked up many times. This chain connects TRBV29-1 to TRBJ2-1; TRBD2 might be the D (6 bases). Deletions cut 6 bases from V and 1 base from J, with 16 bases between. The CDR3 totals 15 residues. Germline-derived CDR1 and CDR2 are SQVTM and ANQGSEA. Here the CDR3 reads CSVLPRRDSYNEQFF. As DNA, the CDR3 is TGCAGCGTCCTACCCCGGAGGGATTCCTACAATGAGCAGTTCTTC.

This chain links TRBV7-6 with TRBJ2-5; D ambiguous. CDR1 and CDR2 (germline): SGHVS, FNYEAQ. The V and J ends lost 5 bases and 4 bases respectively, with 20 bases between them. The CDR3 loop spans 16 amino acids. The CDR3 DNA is TGTGCCAGCAGCCCTTACTCGGCTATCGGGCCAGAGACCCAGTACTTC. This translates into CASSPYSAIGPETQYF.

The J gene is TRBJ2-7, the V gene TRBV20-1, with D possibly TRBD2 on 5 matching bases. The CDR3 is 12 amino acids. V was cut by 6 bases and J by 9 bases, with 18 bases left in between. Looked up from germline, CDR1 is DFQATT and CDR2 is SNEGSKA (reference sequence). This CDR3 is CSASGPTSPQYV. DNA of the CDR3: TGCAGTGCCAGCGGTCCTACTTCACCGCAGTACGTC.

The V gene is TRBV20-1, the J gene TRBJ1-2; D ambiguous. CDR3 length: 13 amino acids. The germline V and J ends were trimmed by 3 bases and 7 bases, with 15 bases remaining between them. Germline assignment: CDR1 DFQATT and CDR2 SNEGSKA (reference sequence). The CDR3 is CSASLQVSAGYTF. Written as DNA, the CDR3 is TGCAGTGCTAGTCTTCAGGTCTCCGCTGGCTACACCTTC.

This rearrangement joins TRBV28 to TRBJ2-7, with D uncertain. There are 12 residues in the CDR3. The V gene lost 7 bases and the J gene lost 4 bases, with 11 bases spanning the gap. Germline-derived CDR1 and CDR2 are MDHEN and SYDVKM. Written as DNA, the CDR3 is TGTGCCAGCACCTCGGACGGGTACGAGCAGTACGTC. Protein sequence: CASTSDGYEQYV.

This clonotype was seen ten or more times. The CDR3 region is CASSFIGNRGNEQFF. CDR3 bases: TGTGCCAGCAGTTTTATAGGTAACAGGGGAAATGAGCAGTTCTTC. The chain links TRBV28 to TRBJ2-1; 7 bases map to TRBD1. From germline, CDR1 is MDHEN and CDR2 SYDVKM. Trimming at V came to 3 bases and at J to 7 bases, leaving 9 bases not matched to a gene. The CDR3 contains 15 residues.

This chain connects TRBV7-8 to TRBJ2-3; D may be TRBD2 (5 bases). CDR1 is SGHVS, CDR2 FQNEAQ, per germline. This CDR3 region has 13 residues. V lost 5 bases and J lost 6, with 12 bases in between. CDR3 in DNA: TGTGCCAGCAGCACTAGGATTGTCGATACGCAGTATTTT. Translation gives CASSTRIVDTQYF.

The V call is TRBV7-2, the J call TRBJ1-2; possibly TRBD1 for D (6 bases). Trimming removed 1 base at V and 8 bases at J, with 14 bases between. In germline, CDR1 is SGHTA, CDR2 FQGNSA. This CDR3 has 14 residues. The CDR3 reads CASSLVAGADGYTF. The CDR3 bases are TGTGCCAGCAGCTTAGTGGCAGGGGCGGACGGCTACACCTTC.

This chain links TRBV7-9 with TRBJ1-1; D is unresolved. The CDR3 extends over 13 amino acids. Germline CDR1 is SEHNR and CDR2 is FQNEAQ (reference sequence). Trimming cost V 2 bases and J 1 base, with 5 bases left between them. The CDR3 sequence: CASSLQANTEAFF. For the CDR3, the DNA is TGTGCCAGCAGCTTACAGGCGAACACTGAAGCTTTCTTT.

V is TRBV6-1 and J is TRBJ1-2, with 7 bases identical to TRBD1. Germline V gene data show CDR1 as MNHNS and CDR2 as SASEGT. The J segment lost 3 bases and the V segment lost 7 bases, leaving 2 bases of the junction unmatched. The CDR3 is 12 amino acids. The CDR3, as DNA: TGTGCCAGCAATCAGGGGGACTATGGCTACACCTTC. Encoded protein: CASNQGDYGYTF.

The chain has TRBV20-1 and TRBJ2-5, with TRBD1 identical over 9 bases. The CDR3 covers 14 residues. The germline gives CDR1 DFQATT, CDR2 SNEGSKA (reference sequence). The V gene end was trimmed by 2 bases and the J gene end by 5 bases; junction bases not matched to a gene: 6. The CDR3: CSARKTGGAETQYF. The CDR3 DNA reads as TGCAGTGCTAGAAAAACAGGGGGCGCGGAGACCCAGTACTTC.

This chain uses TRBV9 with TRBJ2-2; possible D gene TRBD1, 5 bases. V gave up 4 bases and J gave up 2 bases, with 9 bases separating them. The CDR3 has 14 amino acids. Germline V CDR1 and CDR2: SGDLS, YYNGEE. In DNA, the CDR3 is TGTGCCAGCAGCATGGACACTAACACCGGGGAGCTGTTTTTT. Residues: CASSMDTNTGELFF.

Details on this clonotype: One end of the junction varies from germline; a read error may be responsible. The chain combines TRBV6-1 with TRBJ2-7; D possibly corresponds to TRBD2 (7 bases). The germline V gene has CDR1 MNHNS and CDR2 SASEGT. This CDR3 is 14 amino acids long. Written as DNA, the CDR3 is TGTGCCAGCAGTGACCCTGGCGGGGGCAGCAAACGGGACTTC. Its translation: CASSDPGGGSKRDF.

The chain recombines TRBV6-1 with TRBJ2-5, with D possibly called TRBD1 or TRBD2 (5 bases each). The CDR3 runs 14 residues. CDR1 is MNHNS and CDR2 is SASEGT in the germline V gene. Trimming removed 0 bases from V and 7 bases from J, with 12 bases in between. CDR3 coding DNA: TGTGCCAGCAGTGAAGCCTGGGGTGGGGGGACCCAGTACTTC. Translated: CASSEAWGGGTQYF.

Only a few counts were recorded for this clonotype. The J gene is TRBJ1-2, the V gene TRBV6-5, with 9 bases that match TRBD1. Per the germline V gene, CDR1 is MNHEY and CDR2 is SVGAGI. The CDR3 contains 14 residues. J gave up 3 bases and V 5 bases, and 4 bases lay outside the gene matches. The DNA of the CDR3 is TGTGCCAGCAGTATGGACAGGGGCCACTATGGCTACACCTTC. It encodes CASSMDRGHYGYTF.

CDR3 in amino acids: CASSLGRNSRSTF. CDR3 bases: TGTGCCAGCAGCTTAGGCAGGAATAGTAGGTCGACCTTC. V gene TRBV7-2 combines with J gene TRBJ1-2; D is undetermined. Trimming pared 1 base from V and 14 bases from J, leaving 17 bases between. The germline gives CDR1 SGHTA, CDR2 FQGNSA. CDR3 length: 13 residues. Variable domain in full (rest from reference TRBV7-2 and TRBJ1-2): GAGVSQSPSNKVTEKGKDVELRCDPISGHTALYWYRQSLGQGLEFLIYFQGNSAPDKSGLPSDRFSAERTGGSVSTLTIQRTQQEDSAVYLCASSLGRNSRSTFGSGTRLTVV.

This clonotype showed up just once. CDR3 in amino acids: CASSAGQYEQYF. The CDR3 DNA is TGTGCCAGCAGCGCGGGACAGTACGAGCAGTACTTC. The chain carries TRBV6-1 and TRBJ2-7; possibly TRBD1 for D (7 bases). V was shortened by 6 bases and J by 4 bases, with 10 bases between the two germline ends. Per the germline V gene, CDR1 is MNHNS and CDR2 is SASEGT. This CDR3 comprises 12 residues.

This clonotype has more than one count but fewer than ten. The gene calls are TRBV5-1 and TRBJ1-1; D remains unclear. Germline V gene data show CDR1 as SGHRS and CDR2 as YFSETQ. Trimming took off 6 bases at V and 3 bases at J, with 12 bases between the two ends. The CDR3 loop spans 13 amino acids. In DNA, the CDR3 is TGCGCCAGCACCGTGCTCCCAGACACTGAAGCTTTCTTT. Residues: CASTVLPDTEAFF.

The CDR3 bases are TGTGCCAGCAGGGACAGGGAATACACAGATACGCAGTATTTT. Translated: CASRDREYTDTQYF. The chain recombines TRBV27 with TRBJ2-3, with TRBD1 matching over 8 bases. V trimming: 6 bases; J trimming: 2 bases; junction bases outside the gene matches: 4. The germline CDR1 and CDR2 sequences are MNHEY and SMNVEV (reference sequence). The CDR3 totals 14 residues.